This T cell receptor beta chain appears in the sequencing data of a study of blood T cell repertoires in COVID-19. Study summary: Acute and convalescent COVID-19 samples came from the United States, Italy and Spain. From T cells, B-cell-depleted T cells, or PBMCs came the material, which was cDNA or gDNA.

Original methodology: It was from reference gene primer amplification that nucleated cell counts were estimated. TCRdb keeps only in-frame clones here, not all; method: immunoSEQ multiplex PCR. V and J calls and clone size are copied from that table; D and trimming were computed from the DNA. The sample holds 25,000 to 35,000 clones, 81% seen once. Sequencing input: peripheral blood. This TCR came from a woman in her sixties or seventies with acute or convalescent COVID-19.

CDR3 nucleotides: TGTGCCAGCAGCGCGGGGGGACAGGGGGTCACCGGGGAGCTGTTTTTT. It is translated as CASSAGGQGVTGELFF. The J gene is TRBJ2-2, the V gene TRBV11-3, with TRBD1 matching 11 bases. Germline-derived CDR1 and CDR2 are SGHNT and YENEEA. Trimming at V came to 5 bases and at J to 4 bases, leaving 6 bases not matched to a gene. CDR3 length: 16 residues.